This T cell receptor (beta chain) was sequenced in a study of T cells in Graves' hyperthyroidism and ophthalmopathy (dated by TCRdb to between 2018 and 2021). Background for the entire study: Peripheral blood samples were taken at the time of initial diagnosis, prior to any treatment. TCR V-J signatures able to tell the groups apart were searched for in a discovery cohort of some 97 patients, of whom approximately 40 had Graves' ophthalmopathy and about 55 had stable Graves' hyperthyroidism. Prospective prediction of ophthalmopathy was tested in an independent validation cohort consisting of some 20 hyperthyroidism patients and approximately 16 patients who later progressed to ophthalmopathy. The approximately 98 discovery patients were randomly divided into training and test sets at a 7:3 ratio. Thyroid tissue and blood T-cell repertoires from about six Graves' hyperthyroidism patients were also compared in the study. Following sampling, methimazole starting at 30 mg daily was given to hyperthyroidism patients, and high-dose intravenous methylprednisolone was given to ophthalmopathy patients. The paper reports TCR Vbeta CDR3 sequencing of some 140 peripheral blood samples: 40 to 45 ophthalmopathy, approximately 74 hyperthyroidism and 17 progressor patients.

Notes on this clonotype: Its target antigen remains unknown. Base quality data are lacking; no much larger clone is found one base away.

The TCR beta CDR3 regions were amplified from the RNA transcripts. For the first round of RT-PCR on the TCR CDR3, the HTBI primer set was used together with the Qiagen OneStep RT-PCR kit. The libraries were constructed in a second round of multiplex PCR and then size-selected and purified. Paired-end sequencing of the libraries was performed with 100 bp reads on an Illumina HiSeq2000. The paper's data handling went like this. SOAPnuke was used to process the raw data, throwing out any read that contained adapters or uncalled bases, had a mean Phred below 15, or lacked an exact constant-primer or identifier match. COPE v1.2.5 was used to merge high-quality paired reads, and clonotypes were defined as unique nucleotide sequences. MiTCR v1.1 was used to align clonotypes to the IMGT TRBV, TRBD and TRBJ reference segments. Only V-J combinations with frequency above 0.0001, covering about 99% of repertoires, were analysed. A TCS score was defined as the ratio of F50 (clonal expansion) to E x V (chaos), with BLOSUM62-based TCRdist applied between CDR3 peptides within each V-J. Welch's t-statistics and random forest reduced roughly 500 V-J features to about 12, which were used in a naive Bayes classifier (R e1071). The public reads were reprocessed in TCRdb via fastp at Q25 and MiXCR, keeping in-frame beta chains. When rows share a CDR3 protein, they turn into one entry using the most common DNA and genes. These V and J calls originate from TCRdb's pipeline instead of the authors' own analysis. The sample data list a few hundred thousand distinct CDR3 sequences, and approximately 18% of these were observed just once. The ten largest account for 39% of the sample.

In the ophthalmopathy patients, disease was moderately to severely active, with a Clinical Activity Score of 3 or more, a NOSPECS grade of 4 or more, and a duration of less than 3 months. Any patient with an uncontrolled infection, another autoimmune disease, pregnancy or lactation was excluded. Diagnoses relied on clinical symptoms, serum thyroxine and TRAb, thyroid ultrasound and orbital computed tomography. Ficoll-Paque density gradient centrifugation was used to isolate PBMCs from around 10 ml of fresh peripheral blood. Total RNA was extracted with Trizol reagent, and quality was checked on an Agilent 2100 Bioanalyzer. The germline V gene gives CDR1 as MNHNS and CDR2 as SASEGT. The V end gives up 6 bases and the J end 5 bases, leaving 10 bases in the junction not matched to a gene. The CDR3 contains 15 residues, cysteine and phenylalanine counted. CDR3 DNA only is kept here, 45 bases in frame from base 1.

Summary of the overall study and its limitations: In validation, the model predicted progression to ophthalmopathy with around 71% sensitivity and 72% to 75% specificity, a median of about 6.7 months before onset. Most expanded thyroid clonotypes (frequency above 0.001) were also found in blood, which suggests that blood repertoires may mirror thyroid immune responses. A model built on a 13 V-J signature distinguished ophthalmopathy from stable hyperthyroidism, reaching about 88% sensitivity and 81.08% specificity in cross-validation and 80%/75% in testing. No statistical method was used to set the sample size in advance, and investigators knew the group allocation.

The sequence is built from TRBV6-1 and TRBJ1-5; 7 of the junction bases match TRBD1. The receptor's source is a man aged 50-59 years with Graves' ophthalmopathy. The specimen was blood. The nucleotide sequence reads as follows: TGTGCCAGCAGGGCTTTGGCAGGGGGTGATCAGCCCCAGCATTTT. This sequence encodes CASRALAGGDQPQHF.